This TCR beta chain was observed in a study of beta chain features in type 1 diabetes. About the research overall: Patient and healthy donor groups were alike in age, gender and cell yields. Notes on the study in general: When Type 1 diabetes patients were examined, their TCRB CDR3s proved moderately but significantly shorter in all four CD4+ subsets.

The V end was cut by 3 bases, the J end by 0 bases, with 6 bases between. CDR1 is GTSNPN, CDR2 SVGIG, per germline (reference sequence). CDR3 length equals 13 residues. All of the isolated RNA was reverse transcribed, so expressed TCRB transcripts were sequenced. This table comes from immunoSEQ multiplex PCR, and its TCRdb copy is limited to in-frame clones, with some not included. The profile covers around 710,000 clones, with 9.5% to 15% appearing a single time and around 0.12% taken by the ten largest. A remark on this clone: Its antigen is currently unknown.

The sequence came from a man aged 25 to 45 with type 1 diabetes. V usage is TRBV30 and J usage is TRBJ1-5; no firm D call. Material for sequencing was naive CD4+ T cells from blood. CDR3 sequence: CAWRSDSNQPQHF. The CDR3 coding sequence is TGTGCCTGGAGGTCGGATAGCAATCAGCCCCAGCATTTT.